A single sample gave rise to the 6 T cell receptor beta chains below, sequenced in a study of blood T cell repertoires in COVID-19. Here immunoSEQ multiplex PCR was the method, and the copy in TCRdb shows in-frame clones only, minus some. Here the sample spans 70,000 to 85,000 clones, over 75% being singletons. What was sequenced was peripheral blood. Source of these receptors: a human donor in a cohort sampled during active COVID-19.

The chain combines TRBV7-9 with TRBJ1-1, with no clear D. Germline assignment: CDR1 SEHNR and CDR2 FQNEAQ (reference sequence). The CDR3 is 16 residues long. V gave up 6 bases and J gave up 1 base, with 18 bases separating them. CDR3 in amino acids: CASSPPPRASNTEAFF. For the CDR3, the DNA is TGTGCCAGCAGTCCTCCTCCCCGAGCTTCGAACACTGAAGCTTTCTTT.

CDR3 in amino acids: CASSTVERGPGEQYF. The CDR3 region has the DNA TGTGCCAGCAGCACTGTCGAGCGGGGGCCAGGGGAGCAGTACTTC. This rearrangement joins TRBV5-6 to TRBJ2-7; 8 bases are a match to TRBD2. Per the germline V gene, CDR1 is SGHDT and CDR2 is YYEEEE. V lost 4 bases and J lost 7; bases outside the gene matches: 13. There are 15 residues in the CDR3. The full variable domain, rest sourced from reference TRBV5-6 and TRBJ2-7, is DAGVTQSPTHLIKTRGQQVTLRCSPKSGHDTVSWYQQALGQGPQFIFQYYEEEERQRGNFPDRFSGHQFPNYSSELNVNALLLGDSALYLCASSTVERGPGEQYFGPGTRLTVT.

This CDR3 reads CASSGPGLAGGANTGELFF. The CDR3 nucleotides are TGTGCCAGCAGTGGGCCGGGACTAGCGGGGGGGGCGAACACCGGGGAGCTGTTTTTT. The chain carries TRBV28 and TRBJ2-2; TRBD2 aligns across 16 bases. The J segment lost 0 bases and the V segment lost 5 bases, leaving 6 bases of the junction unmatched. The CDR3 is 19 residues long. CDR1 is MDHEN, CDR2 SYDVKM, per germline.

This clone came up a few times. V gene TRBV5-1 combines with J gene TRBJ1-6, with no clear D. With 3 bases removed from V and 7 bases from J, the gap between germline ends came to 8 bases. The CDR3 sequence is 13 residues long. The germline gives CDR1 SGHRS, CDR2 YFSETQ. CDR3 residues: CASSYTWNSPLHF. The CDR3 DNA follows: TGCGCCAGCAGCTATACATGGAATTCACCCCTCCACTTT.

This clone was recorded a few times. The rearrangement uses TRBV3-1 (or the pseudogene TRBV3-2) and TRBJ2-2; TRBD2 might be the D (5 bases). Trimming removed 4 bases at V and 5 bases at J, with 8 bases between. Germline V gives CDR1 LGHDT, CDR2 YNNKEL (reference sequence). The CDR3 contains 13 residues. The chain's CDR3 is CASSLLGTGELFF. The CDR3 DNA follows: TGTGCCAGCAGCCTACTAGGGACCGGGGAGCTGTTTTTT.

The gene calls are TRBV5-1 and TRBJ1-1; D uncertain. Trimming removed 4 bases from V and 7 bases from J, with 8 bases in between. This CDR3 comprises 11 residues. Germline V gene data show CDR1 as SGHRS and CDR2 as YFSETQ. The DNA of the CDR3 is TGCGCCAGCAGCAGGGAGGATGAAGCTTTCTTT. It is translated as CASSREDEAFF.